This TCR beta chain was identified in a study of cytomegalovirus exposure and HLA in healthy donors. The germline V gene encodes CDR1 LGHNA and CDR2 YSLEER. Trimming shortened V by 0 bases and J by 4 bases, and 16 bases separated the two germline ends. The CDR3 consists of 17 residues. Findings and limits, study-wide: Rare sequences made up most TCRs, while some public TCRs were found in many donors.

The PCR ran on 60 Vbeta and 13 Jbeta primers. Profiled with immunoSEQ multiplex PCR; TCRdb holds only in-frame clones, not every one. Counted here are about 71,000 clones, 70% occurring once; the ten biggest clones make up roughly 9.8%. As regards this clone: The antigen remains undetermined.

The chain recombines TRBV4-3 with TRBJ2-1; D may be TRBD2 (6 bases). The source is a woman between 45 and 60 years old in good health and CMV-seropositive. The sample was PBMCs. CDR3 protein: CASSQDYPARGYNEQFF. The DNA of the CDR3 is TGCGCCAGCAGCCAAGATTACCCGGCCCGGGGGTACAATGAGCAGTTCTTC.